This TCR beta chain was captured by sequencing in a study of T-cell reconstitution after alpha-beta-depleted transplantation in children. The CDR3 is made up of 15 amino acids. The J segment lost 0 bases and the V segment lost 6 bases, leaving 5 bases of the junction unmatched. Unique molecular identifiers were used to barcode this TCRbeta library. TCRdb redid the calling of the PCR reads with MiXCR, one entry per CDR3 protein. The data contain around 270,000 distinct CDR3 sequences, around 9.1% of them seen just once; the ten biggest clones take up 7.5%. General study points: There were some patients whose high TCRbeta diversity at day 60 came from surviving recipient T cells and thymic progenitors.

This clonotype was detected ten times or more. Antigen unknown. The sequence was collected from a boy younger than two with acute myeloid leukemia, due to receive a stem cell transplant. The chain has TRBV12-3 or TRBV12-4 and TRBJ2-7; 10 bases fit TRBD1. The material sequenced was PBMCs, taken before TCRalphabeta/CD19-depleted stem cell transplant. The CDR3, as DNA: TGTGCCAGCAGCCGAGGACAGGGGGGCTCCTACGAGCAGTACTTC. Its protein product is CASSRGQGGSYEQYF.